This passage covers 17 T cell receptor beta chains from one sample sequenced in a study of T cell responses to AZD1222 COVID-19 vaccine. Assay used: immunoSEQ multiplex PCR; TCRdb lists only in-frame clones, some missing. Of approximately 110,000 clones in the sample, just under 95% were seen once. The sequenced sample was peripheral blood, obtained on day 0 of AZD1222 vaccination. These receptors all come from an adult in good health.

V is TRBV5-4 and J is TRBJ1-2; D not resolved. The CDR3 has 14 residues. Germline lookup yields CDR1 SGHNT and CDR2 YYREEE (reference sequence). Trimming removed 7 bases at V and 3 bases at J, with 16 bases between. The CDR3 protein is CASGPTRTDYGYTF. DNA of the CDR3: TGTGCCAGCGGCCCCACGCGGACGGACTATGGCTACACCTTC.

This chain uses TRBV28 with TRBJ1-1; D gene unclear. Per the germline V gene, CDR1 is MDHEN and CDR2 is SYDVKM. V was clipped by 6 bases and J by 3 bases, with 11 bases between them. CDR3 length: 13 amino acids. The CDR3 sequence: CASSPRQHTEAFF. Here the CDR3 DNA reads TGTGCCAGCAGCCCCCGCCAGCACACTGAAGCTTTCTTT.

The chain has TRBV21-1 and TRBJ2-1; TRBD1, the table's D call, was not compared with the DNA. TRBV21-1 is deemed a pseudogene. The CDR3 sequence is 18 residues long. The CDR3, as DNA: TGTGCCAGCAGCAAAGGGAATAGAACAGGGGGCACCGGTGGTGAGCAGTTCTTC. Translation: CASSKGNRTGGTGGEQFF.

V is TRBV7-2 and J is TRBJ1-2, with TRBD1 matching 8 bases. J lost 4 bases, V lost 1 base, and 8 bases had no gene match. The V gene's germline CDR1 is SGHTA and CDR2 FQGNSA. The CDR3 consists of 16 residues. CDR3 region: CASSLGSTGVVYGYTF. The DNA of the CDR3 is TGTGCCAGCAGCTTAGGGTCGACAGGGGTGGTCTATGGCTACACCTTC.

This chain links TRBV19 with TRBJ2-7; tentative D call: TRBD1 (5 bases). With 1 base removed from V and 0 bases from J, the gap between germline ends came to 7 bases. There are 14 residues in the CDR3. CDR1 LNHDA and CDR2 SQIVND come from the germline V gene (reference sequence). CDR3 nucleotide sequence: TGTGCCAGTAGTATAGGACAGTCCTCCTACGAGCAGTACTTC. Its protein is CASSIGQSSYEQYF.

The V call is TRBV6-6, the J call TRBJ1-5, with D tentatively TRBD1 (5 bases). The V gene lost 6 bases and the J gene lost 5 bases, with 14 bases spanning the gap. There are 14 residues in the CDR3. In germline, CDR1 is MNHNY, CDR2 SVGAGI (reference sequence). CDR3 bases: TGTGCCAGCAGCTATCAGGGTTTTGATCAGCCCCAGCATTTT. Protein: CASSYQGFDQPQHF.

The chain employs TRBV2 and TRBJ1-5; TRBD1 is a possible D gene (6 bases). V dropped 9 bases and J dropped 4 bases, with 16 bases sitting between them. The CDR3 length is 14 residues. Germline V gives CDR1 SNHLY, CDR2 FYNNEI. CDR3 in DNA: TGTGCCAGTTCCGGGACAATGAGTAATCAGCCCCAGCATTTT. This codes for CASSGTMSNQPQHF.

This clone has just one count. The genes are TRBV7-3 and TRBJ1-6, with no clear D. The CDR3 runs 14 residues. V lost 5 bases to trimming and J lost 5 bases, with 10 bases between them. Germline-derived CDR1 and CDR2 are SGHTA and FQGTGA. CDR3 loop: CASSERLDNSPLHF. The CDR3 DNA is TGTGCCAGCAGCGAACGGCTGGATAATTCACCCCTCCACTTT.

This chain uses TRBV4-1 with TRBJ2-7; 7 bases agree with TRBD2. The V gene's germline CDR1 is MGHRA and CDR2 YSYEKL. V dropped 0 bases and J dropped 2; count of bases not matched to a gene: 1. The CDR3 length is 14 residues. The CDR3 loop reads CASSQEGLAYEQYF. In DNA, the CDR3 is TGCGCCAGCAGCCAAGAAGGACTAGCCTACGAGCAGTACTTC.

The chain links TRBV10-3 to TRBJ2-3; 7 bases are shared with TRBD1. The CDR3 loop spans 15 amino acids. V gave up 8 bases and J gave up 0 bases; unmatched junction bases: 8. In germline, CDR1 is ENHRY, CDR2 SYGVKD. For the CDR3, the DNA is TGTGCCATCGCACAGGGGACGATTAGCACAGATACGCAGTATTTT. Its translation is CAIAQGTISTDTQYF.

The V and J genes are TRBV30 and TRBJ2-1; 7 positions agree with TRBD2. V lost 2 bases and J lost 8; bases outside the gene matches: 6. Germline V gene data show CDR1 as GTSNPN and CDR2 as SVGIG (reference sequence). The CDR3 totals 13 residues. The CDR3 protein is CAWSPGLVDEQFF. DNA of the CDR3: TGTGCCTGGAGTCCCGGACTAGTCGATGAGCAGTTCTTC.

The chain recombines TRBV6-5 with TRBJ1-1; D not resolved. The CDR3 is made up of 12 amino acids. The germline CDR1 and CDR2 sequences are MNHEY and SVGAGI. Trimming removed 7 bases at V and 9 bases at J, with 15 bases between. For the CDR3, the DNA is TGTGCCAGCACTCGGGTCGGGATCCAAGCTTTCTTT. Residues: CASTRVGIQAFF.

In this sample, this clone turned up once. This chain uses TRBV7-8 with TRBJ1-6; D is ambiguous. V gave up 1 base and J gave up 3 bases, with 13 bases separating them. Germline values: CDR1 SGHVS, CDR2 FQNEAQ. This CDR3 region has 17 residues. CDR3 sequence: CASSLGTSEGYNSPLHF. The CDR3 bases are TGTGCCAGCAGCTTAGGTACCTCGGAGGGCTATAATTCACCCCTCCACTTT.

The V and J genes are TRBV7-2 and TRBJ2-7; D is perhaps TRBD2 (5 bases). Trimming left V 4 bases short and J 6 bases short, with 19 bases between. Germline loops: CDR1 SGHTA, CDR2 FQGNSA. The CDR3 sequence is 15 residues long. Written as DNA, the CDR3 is TGTGCCAGCAGCTCATCGGCATCCTCTCGGGGCGAGCAGTACTTC. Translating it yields CASSSSASSRGEQYF.

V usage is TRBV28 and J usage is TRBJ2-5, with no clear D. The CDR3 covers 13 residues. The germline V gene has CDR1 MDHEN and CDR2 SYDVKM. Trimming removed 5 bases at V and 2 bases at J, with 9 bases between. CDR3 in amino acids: CASSGPLQETQYF. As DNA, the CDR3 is TGTGCCAGCAGTGGACCCTTACAAGAGACCCAGTACTTC.

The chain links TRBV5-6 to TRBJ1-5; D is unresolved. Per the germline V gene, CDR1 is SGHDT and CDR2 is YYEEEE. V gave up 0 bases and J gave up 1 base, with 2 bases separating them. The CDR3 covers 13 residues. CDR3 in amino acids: CASSLGSNQPQHF. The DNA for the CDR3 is TGTGCCAGCAGCTTGGGGAGCAATCAGCCCCAGCATTTT.

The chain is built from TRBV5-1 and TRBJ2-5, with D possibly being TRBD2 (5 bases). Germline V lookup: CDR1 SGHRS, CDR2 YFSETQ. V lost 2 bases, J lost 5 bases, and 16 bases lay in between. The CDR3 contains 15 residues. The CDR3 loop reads CASSLQPGGSETQYF. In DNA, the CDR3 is TGCGCCAGCAGCTTACAACCAGGAGGATCGGAGACCCAGTACTTC.